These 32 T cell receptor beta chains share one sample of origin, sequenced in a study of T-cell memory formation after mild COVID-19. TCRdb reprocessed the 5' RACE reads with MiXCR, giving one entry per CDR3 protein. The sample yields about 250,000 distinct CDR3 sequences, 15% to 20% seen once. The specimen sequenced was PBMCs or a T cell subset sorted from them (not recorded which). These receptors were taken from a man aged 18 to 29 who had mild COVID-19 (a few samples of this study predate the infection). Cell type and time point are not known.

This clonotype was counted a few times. CDR3: CASSPTGETQYF. The CDR3 DNA is TGTGCCAGCAGTCCCACGGGAGAGACCCAGTACTTC. The V and J genes are TRBV6-5 and TRBJ2-5; D is unclear. Trimming stripped 5 bases from V and 4 bases from J, with 8 bases between. Germline CDR1 and CDR2: MNHEY and SVGAGI. This CDR3 is 12 amino acids long.

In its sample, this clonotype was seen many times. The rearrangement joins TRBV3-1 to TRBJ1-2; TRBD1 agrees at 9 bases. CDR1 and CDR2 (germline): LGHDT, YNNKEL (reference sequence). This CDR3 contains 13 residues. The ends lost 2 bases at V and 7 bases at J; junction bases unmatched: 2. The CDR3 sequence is CASSQLQGAGYTF. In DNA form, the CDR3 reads TGTGCCAGCAGCCAATTACAGGGGGCTGGCTACACCTTC.

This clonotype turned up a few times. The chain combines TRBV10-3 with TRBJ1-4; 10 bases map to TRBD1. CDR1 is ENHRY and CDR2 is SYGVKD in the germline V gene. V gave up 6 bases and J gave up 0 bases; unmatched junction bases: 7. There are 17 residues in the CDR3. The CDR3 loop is CAISPGQGGSTNEKLFF. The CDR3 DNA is TGTGCCATCAGCCCCGGACAGGGGGGATCAACTAATGAAAAACTGTTTTTT.

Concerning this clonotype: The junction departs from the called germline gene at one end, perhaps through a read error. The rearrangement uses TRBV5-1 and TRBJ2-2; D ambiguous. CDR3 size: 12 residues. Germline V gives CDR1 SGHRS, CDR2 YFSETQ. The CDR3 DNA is TGTGCCAGCAGTCGCGGAACCGGGGAGCTGTTTTTT. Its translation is CASSRGTGELFF.

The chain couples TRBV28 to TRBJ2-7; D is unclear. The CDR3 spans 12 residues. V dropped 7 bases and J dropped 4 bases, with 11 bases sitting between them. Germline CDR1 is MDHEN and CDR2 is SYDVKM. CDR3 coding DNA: TGTGCCAGCACCCCTTCAAGATACGAGCAGTACTTC. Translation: CASTPSRYEQYF.

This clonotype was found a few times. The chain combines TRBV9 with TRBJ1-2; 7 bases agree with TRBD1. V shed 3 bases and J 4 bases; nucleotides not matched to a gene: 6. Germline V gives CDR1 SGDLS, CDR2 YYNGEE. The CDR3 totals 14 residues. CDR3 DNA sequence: TGTGCCAGCAGCGAGAGCGGACAGGCCTATGGCTACACCTTC. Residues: CASSESGQAYGYTF.

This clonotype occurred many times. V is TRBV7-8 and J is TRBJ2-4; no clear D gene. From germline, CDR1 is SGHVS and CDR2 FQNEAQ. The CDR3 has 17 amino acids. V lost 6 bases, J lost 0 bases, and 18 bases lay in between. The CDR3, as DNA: TGTGCCAGCAGTCAGGTGGGCAGGACCCTAGCCAAAAACATTCAGTACTTC. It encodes CASSQVGRTLAKNIQYF.

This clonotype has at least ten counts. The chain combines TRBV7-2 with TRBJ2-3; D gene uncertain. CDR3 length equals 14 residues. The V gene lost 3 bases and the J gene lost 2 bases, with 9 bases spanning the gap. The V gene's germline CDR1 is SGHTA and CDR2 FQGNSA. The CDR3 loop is CASSLVMNTDTQYF. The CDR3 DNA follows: TGTGCCAGCAGCTTGGTGATGAACACAGATACGCAGTATTTT.

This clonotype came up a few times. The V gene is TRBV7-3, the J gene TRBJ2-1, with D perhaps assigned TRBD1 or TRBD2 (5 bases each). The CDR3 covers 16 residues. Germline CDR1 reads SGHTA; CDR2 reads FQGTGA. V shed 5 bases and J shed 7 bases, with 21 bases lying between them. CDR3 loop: CASSLGVGGTGNEQFF. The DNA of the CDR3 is TGTGCCAGCAGCCTCGGGGTCGGTGGGACCGGTAATGAGCAGTTCTTC.

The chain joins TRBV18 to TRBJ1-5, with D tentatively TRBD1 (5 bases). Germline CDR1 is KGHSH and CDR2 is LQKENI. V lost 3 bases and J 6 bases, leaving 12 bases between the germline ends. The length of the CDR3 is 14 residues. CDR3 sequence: CASSPQGIGQPQHF. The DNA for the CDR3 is TGTGCCAGCTCACCTCAGGGAATAGGTCAGCCCCAGCATTTT.

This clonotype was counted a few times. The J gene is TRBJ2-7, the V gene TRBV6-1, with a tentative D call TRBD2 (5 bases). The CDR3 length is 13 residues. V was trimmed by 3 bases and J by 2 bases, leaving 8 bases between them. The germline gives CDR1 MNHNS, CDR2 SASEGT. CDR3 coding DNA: TGTGCCAGCAGTGATCCGGGAACCTACGAGCAGTACGTC. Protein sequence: CASSDPGTYEQYV.

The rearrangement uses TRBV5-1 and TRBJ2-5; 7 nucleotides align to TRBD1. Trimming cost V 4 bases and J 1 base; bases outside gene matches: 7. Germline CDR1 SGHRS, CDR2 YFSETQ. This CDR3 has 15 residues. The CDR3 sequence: CASSPGQVGQETQYF. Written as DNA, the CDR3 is TGCGCCAGCAGCCCCGGACAGGTCGGCCAAGAGACCCAGTACTTC.

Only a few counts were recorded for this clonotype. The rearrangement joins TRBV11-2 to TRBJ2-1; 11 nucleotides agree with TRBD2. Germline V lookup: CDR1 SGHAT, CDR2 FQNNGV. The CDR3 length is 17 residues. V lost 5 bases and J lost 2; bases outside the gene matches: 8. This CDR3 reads CASSIGRLAGTYNEQFF. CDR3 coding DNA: TGTGCCAGCAGCATAGGTAGACTAGCGGGAACCTACAATGAGCAGTTCTTC.

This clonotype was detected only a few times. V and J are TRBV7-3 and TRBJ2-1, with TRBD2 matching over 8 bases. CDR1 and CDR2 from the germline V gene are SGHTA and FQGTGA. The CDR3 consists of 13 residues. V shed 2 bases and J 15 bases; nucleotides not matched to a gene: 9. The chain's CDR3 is CASSLHGGAGLFF. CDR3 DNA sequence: TGTGCCAGCAGCTTACACGGGGGGGCCGGGTTGTTCTTC.

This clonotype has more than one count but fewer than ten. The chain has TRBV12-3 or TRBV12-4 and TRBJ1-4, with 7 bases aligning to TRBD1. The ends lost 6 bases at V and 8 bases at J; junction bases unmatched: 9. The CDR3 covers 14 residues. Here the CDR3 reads CASSLDRLTEKLFF. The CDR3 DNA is TGTGCCAGCAGCTTGGACAGGCTGACGGAAAAACTGTTTTTT.

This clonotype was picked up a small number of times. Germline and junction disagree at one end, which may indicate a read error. CDR3 coding DNA: TGTGCCAGCAGTGAGAGTTATACTAGCCATCAGCCCCAGCATTTT. Translating gives CASSESYTSHQPQHF. V usage is TRBV6-1 and J usage is TRBJ1-5; D remains ambiguous. The CDR3 extends over 15 amino acids. Germline-derived CDR1 and CDR2 are MNHNS and SASEGT.

In nucleotides, the CDR3 is TGTGCCAGCAGTTATGGCAGGTCTGGGGCCAACGTCCTGACTTTC. Its translation: CASSYGRSGANVLTF. The rearrangement uses TRBV6-5 and TRBJ2-6; D gene unclear. The CDR3 extends over 15 amino acids. The V gene's germline CDR1 is MNHEY and CDR2 SVGAGI. V lost 3 bases and J 1 base, leaving 7 bases between the germline ends.

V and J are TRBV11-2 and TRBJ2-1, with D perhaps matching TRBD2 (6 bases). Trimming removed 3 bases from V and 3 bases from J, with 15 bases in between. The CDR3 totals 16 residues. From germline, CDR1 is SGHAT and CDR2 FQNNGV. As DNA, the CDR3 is TGTGCCAGCAGCTTTATGCGCGGGACCGACTACAATGAGCAGTTCTTC. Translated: CASSFMRGTDYNEQFF.

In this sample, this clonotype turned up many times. The CDR3 loop reads CASSSTRGAGIGYEQYF. For the CDR3, the DNA is TGTGCCAGCAGCTCCACGCGGGGGGCCGGTATTGGCTACGAGCAGTACTTC. The chain recombines TRBV7-2 with TRBJ2-7; 8 bases agree with TRBD2. V was pared by 4 bases and J by 3 bases, with 14 bases of the junction left unmatched. In germline, CDR1 is SGHTA, CDR2 FQGNSA. The CDR3 extends over 17 amino acids.

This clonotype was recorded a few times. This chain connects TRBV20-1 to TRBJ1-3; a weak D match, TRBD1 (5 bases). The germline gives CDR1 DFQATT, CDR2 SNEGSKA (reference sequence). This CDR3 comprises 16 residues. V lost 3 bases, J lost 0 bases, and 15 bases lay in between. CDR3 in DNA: TGCAGTGCTAGTTCGGGGGGTCTAAGCTCTGGAAACACCATATATTTT. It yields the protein CSASSGGLSSGNTIYF.

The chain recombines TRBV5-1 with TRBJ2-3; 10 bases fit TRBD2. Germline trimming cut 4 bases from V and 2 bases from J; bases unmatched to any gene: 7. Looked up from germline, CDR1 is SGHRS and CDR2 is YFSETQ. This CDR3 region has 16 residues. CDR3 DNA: TGCGCCAGCAGCCGAGGAGCGGGGGGGCCCACAGATACGCAGTATTTT. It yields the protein CASSRGAGGPTDTQYF.

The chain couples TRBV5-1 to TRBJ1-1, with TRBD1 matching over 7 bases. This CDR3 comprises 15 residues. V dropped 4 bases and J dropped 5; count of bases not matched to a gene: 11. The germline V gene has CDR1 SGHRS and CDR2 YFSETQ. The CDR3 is CASSVRQGRGTEAFF. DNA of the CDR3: TGCGCCAGCAGCGTAAGACAGGGACGGGGGACTGAAGCTTTCTTT.

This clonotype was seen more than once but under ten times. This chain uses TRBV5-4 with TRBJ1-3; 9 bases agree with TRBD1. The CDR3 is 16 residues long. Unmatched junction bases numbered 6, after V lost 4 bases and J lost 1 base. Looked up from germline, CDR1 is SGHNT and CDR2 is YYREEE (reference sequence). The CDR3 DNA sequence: TGTGCCAGCAGCCTTCGGGACAGGGATTCTGGAAACACCATATATTTT. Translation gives CASSLRDRDSGNTIYF.

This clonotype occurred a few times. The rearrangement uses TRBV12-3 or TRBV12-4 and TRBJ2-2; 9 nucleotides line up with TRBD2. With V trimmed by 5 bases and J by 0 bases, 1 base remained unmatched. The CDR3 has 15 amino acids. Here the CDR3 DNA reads TGTGCCAGCAGTGGGACTAGCACGAACACCGGGGAGCTGTTTTTT. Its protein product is CASSGTSTNTGELFF.

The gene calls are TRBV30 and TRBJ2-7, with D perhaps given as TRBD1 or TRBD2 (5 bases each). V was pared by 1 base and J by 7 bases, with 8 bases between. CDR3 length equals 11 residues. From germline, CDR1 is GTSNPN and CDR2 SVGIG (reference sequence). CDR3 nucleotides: TGTGCCTGGAGTGCCGGGGCAGAGCAGTACTTC. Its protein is CAWSAGAEQYF. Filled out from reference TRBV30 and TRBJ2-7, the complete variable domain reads SQTIHQWPATLVQPVGSPLSLECTVEGTSNPNLYWYRQAAGRGLQLLFYSVGIGQISSEVPQNLSASRPQDRQFILSSKKLLLSDSGFYLCAWSAGAEQYFGPGTRLTVT.

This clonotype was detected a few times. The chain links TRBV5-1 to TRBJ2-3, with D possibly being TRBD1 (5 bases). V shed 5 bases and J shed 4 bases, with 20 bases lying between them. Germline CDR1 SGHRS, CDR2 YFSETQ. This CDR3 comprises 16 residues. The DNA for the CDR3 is TGCGCCAGCAGTGTGGGTAGACAGTCTCTGTCAGATACGCAGTATTTT. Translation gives CASSVGRQSLSDTQYF.

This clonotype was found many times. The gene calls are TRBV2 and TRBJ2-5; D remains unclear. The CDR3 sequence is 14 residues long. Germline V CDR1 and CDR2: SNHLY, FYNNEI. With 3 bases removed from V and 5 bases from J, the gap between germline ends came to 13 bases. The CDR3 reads CASSEVVPKETQYF. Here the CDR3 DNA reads TGTGCCAGCAGTGAGGTAGTCCCCAAGGAGACCCAGTACTTC.

CDR3 residues: CASSRTSGTSGGSYNEQFF. The CDR3 DNA sequence: TGTGCCAGCAGCCGCACTTCCGGGACTAGCGGAGGCTCCTACAATGAGCAGTTCTTC. V usage is TRBV6-6 and J usage is TRBJ2-1; TRBD2 matches 11 bases. Germline CDR1 is MNHNY and CDR2 is SVGAGI (reference sequence). This CDR3 region has 19 residues. V was clipped by 6 bases and J by 0 bases; unmatched bases: 13.

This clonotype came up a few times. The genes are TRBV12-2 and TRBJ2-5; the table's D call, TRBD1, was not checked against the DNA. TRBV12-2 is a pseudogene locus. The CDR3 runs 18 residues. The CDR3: CASRLDPRQGKFKETQYF. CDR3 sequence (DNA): TGTGCAAGTCGCTTAGATCCTCGGCAGGGGAAGTTTAAAGAGACCCAGTACTTC.

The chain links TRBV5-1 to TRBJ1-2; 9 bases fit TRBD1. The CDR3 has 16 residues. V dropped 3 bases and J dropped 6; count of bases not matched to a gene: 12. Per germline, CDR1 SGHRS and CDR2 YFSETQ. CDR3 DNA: TGCGCCAGCAGCTCACGGACAGGGGAAATCGCCAATGGCTACACCTTC. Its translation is CASSSRTGEIANGYTF.

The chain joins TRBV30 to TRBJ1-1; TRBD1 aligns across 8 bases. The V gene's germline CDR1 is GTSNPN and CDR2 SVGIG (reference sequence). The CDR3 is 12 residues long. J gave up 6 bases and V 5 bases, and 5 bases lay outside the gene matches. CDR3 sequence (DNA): TGTGCCTGGGGACAGGGATCCGCTGAAGCTTTCTTT. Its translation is CAWGQGSAEAFF.

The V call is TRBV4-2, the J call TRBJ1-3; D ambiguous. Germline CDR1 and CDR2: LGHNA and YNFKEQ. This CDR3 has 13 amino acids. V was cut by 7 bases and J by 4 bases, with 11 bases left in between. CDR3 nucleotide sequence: TGTGCCAGCAACTCGGACGTCGGAAACACCATATATTTT. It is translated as CASNSDVGNTIYF.